These 8 T cell receptor beta chains originate from one sample sequenced in a study of blood T cell repertoires in COVID-19. Produced via immunoSEQ multiplex PCR; TCRdb's table is partial and in-frame only. Among 150,000 or so clones listed, roughly 89% were seen once. The specimen was peripheral blood. Receptors were obtained from a man aged 45-60 years with acute or convalescent COVID-19.

This chain uses TRBV7-2 with TRBJ2-7; possible D gene TRBD2, 6 bases. V dropped 1 base and J dropped 7 bases, with 11 bases sitting between them. Germline CDR1 reads SGHTA; CDR2 reads FQGNSA. The CDR3 length is 13 residues. CDR3 amino acids: CASSLVWAGEQYF. Written as DNA, the CDR3 is TGTGCCAGCAGCTTAGTTTGGGCGGGGGAGCAGTACTTC.

The V call is TRBV19, the J call TRBJ2-5; D possibly corresponds to TRBD2 (6 bases). The ends were cut back, 5 bases at V and 7 bases at J, with 23 bases in the middle. CDR3 length: 16 amino acids. Germline assignment: CDR1 LNHDA and CDR2 SQIVND (reference sequence). The CDR3 protein is CASSLTRQGGLGTQYF. The CDR3 DNA is TGTGCCAGTAGTCTTACCCGGCAGGGAGGCTTGGGGACCCAGTACTTC.

This clone was counted once. The genes are TRBV29-1 and TRBJ1-5; 8 bases are a match to TRBD1. The CDR3 is made up of 20 amino acids. Germline CDR1 SQVTM, CDR2 ANQGSEA. V shed 4 bases and J 0 bases; nucleotides not matched to a gene: 20. The CDR3 region is CSVVLDRGLPDYYSNQPQHF. CDR3 nucleotides: TGCAGCGTTGTCCTCGACAGGGGACTCCCCGACTACTATAGCAATCAGCCCCAGCATTTT.

This clone was detected only once. V gene TRBV28 combines with J gene TRBJ1-5; TRBD1 matches at 10 bases. Germline CDR1 is MDHEN and CDR2 is SYDVKM. V was pared by 5 bases and J by 6 bases, with 7 bases of the junction left unmatched. The CDR3 contains 15 residues. In nucleotides, the CDR3 is TGTGCCAGCAGTCTAGACAGGGGGCGAGCTCAGCCCCAGCATTTT. Protein sequence: CASSLDRGRAQPQHF.

This clone came up once. V and J are TRBV6-2 or TRBV6-3 and TRBJ2-3, with no clear D. This CDR3 has 14 residues. Germline V gives CDR1 MNHEY, CDR2 SVGEGT. V lost 5 bases, J lost 8 bases, and 17 bases lay in between. CDR3 residues: CASSIQLNVGTQYF. The CDR3 DNA reads TGTGCCAGCAGTATACAGTTGAATGTCGGTACGCAGTATTTT.

In this sample, this clone turned up a few times. This chain connects TRBV19 to TRBJ1-5, with D maybe TRBD1 (5 bases). The length of the CDR3 is 15 residues. Trimming stripped 2 bases from V and 0 bases from J, with 8 bases between. CDR1 and CDR2 from the germline V gene are LNHDA and SQIVND (reference sequence). The CDR3, as DNA: TGTGCCAGTAGTATAACAGGTGTTAGCAATCAGCCCCAGCATTTT. It is translated as CASSITGVSNQPQHF.

CDR3 amino acids: CASSSGQGLFRTEAFF. The DNA for the CDR3 is TGTGCCAGCTCATCGGGACAGGGTTTGTTTCGGACTGAAGCTTTCTTT. V gene TRBV18 combines with J gene TRBJ1-1; TRBD1 matches at 9 bases. Germline CDR1 is KGHSH and CDR2 is LQKENI. V was pared by 5 bases and J by 5 bases, with 12 bases of the junction left unmatched. The CDR3 loop spans 16 amino acids.

This sequence joins TRBV5-4 and TRBJ1-4, with 8 positions matching TRBD1. Germline trimming cut 1 base from V and 8 bases from J; bases unmatched to any gene: 7. This CDR3 is built from 15 residues. Germline V CDR1 and CDR2: SGHNT, YYREEE (reference sequence). The CDR3 protein is CASSLTQGAGEKLFF. CDR3 in DNA: TGTGCCAGCAGCTTGACCCAGGGGGCGGGGGAAAAACTGTTTTTT.